The present TCR beta chain was sequenced within a study of early T cells in non-severe SARS-CoV-2 infection. In the study overall: Sequencing input comprised bulk RNA from unsorted whole blood; chain pairing was not available. Regarding the study as a whole: Using VDJdb, the matching emphasized anti-spike CD8 responses while missing private and CD4 specificities.

J was trimmed by 6 bases and V by 7 bases; bases with no gene match: 8. This CDR3 is built from 14 residues. From germline, CDR1 is LGHNT and CDR2 FRNRAP. As part of library construction, unique molecular identifiers were attached to individual cDNA molecules. Each CDR3 protein is one row after TCRdb ran MiXCR on the 5' RACE reads. There are roughly 110,000 distinct CDR3 sequences in the sample; 11% occur only once, and around 8% lies in the top ten. This clonotype appeared a few times. Its target is not known. The material sequenced was whole blood. The chain combines TRBV12-5 with TRBJ2-4; 8 bases agree with TRBD1. This receptor was identified in an adult who was a healthcare worker with PCR-confirmed SARS-CoV-2 infection or an uninfected control (not recorded which). DNA for the CDR3: TGTGCTAGTGCTTCGGACAGGGCCGGAAACATTCAGTACTTC. It codes for CASASDRAGNIQYF.